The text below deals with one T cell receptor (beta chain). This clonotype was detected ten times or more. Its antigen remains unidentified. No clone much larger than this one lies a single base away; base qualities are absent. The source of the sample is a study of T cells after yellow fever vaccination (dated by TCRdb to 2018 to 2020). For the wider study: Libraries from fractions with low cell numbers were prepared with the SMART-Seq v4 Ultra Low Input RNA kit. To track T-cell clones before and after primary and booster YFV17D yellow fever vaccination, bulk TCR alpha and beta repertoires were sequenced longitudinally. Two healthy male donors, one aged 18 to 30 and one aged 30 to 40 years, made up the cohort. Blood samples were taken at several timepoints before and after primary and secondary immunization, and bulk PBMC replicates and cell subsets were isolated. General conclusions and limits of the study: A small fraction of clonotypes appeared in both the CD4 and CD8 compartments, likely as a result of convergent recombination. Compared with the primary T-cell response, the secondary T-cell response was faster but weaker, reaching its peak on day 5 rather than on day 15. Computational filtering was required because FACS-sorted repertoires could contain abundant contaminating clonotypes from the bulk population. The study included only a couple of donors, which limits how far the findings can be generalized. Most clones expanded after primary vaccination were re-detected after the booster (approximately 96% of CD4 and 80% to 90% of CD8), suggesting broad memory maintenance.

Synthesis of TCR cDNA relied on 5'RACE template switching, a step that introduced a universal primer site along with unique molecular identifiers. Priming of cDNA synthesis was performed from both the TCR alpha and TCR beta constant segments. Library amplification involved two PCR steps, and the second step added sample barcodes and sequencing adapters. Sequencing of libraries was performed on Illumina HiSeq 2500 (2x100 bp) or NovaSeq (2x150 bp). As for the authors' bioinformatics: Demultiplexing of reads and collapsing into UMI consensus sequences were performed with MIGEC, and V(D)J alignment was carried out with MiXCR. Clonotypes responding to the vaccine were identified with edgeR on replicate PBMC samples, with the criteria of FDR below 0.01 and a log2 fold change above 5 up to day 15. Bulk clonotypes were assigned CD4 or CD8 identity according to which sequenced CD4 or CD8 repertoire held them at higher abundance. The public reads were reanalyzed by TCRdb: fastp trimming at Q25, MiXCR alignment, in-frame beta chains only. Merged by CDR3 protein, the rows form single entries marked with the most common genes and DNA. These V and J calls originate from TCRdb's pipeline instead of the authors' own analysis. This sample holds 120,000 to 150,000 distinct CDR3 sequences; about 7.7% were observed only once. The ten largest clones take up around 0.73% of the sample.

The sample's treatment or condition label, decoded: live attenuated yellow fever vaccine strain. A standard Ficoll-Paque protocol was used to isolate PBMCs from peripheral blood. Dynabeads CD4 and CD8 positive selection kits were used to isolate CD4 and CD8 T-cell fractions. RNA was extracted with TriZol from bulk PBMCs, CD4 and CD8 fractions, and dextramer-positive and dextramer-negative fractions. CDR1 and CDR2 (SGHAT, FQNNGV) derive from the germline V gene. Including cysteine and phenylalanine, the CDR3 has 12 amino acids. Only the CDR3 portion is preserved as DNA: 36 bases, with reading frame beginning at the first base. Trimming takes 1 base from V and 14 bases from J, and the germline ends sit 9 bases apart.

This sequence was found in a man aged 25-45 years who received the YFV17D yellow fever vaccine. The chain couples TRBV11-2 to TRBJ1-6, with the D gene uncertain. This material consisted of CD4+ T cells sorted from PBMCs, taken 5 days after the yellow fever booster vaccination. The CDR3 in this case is CASSLVLSALHF. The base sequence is TGTGCCAGCAGCTTAGTTTTGTCGGCCCTCCACTTT.